The 25 T cell receptor beta chains given below trace back to one sample, sequenced in a study of T-cell reconstitution after alpha-beta-depleted transplantation in children. Unique molecular identifiers were built into the TCRbeta library. TCRdb re-derived calls from the PCR reads in MiXCR, one entry per CDR3 protein. The sample lists some 200,000 distinct CDR3 sequences; approximately 6.8% were seen once. The material was PBMCs from the stem cell graft donor, obtained from the stem cell graft. These receptor sequences come from a human donor who donated a stem cell graft to a child with Wiskott-Aldrich syndrome.

This clonotype was counted ten times or more. The CDR3 here is CASLRQGTEAFF. The CDR3 DNA reads as TGTGCCAGTTTACGGCAGGGCACTGAAGCTTTCTTT. J is TRBJ1-1 and V is TRBV6-6, with D maybe TRBD1 (5 bases). In germline, CDR1 is MNHNY, CDR2 SVGAGI (reference sequence). V was cut by 9 bases and J by 4 bases, with 12 bases left in between. The length of the CDR3 is 12 residues.

This clonotype has at least ten counts. V is TRBV15 and J is TRBJ2-3; 8 bases are a match to TRBD2. Trimming cost V 0 bases and J 14 bases; bases outside gene matches: 10. Germline V gene sequence: CDR1 LNHNV, CDR2 YYDKDF (reference sequence). The CDR3 extends over 14 amino acids. Here the CDR3 reads CATSRDPAGTSMYF. The DNA of the CDR3 is TGTGCCACCAGCAGAGATCCCGCCGGGACTAGTATGTATTTT. Combining the CDR3 with reference TRBV15 and TRBJ2-3 gives the whole variable domain DAMVIQNPRYQVTQFGKPVTLSCSQTLNHNVMYWYQQKSSQAPKLLFHYYDKDFNNEADTPDNFQSRRPNTSFCFLDIRSPGLGDTAMYLCATSRDPAGTSMYFGPGTRLTVL.

This clonotype has at least ten counts. The rearrangement joins TRBV7-2 to TRBJ2-1; D is unresolved. This CDR3 has 15 residues. Trimming pared 3 bases from V and 6 bases from J, leaving 15 bases between. The V gene's germline CDR1 is SGHTA and CDR2 FQGNSA. CDR3 DNA sequence: TGTGCCAGCAGCTTGGTACTCTGGTCGGTCAATGAGCAGTTCTTC. Amino acid sequence: CASSLVLWSVNEQFF.

This clonotype was seen a handful of times. The chain links TRBV3-1 to TRBJ2-2; no reliable D call. Looked up from germline, CDR1 is LGHDT and CDR2 is YNNKEL (reference sequence). V lost 2 bases and J 13 bases, leaving 14 bases between the germline ends. This CDR3 spans 13 amino acids. The CDR3 sequence: CASSQPKEAGLFF. CDR3 coding DNA: TGTGCCAGCAGCCAACCCAAAGAGGCAGGGCTGTTTTTT.

This clonotype was detected ten times or more. The chain links TRBV14 to TRBJ2-1, with 8 bases matching TRBD2. The germline V gene has CDR1 SGHDN and CDR2 FVKESK. The junction had 15 bases not matched to a gene; V was cut back by 2 bases and J by 9 bases. The length of the CDR3 is 17 residues. CDR3 in amino acids: CASSQQRRGSGNAEQFF. In DNA form, the CDR3 reads TGTGCCAGCAGCCAACAAAGAAGGGGTAGCGGGAATGCTGAGCAGTTCTTC.

This clonotype was seen many times. The chain links TRBV20-1 to TRBJ2-7, with a possible D match to TRBD2 (6 bases). V was trimmed by 2 bases and J by 3 bases, leaving 17 bases between them. This CDR3 is built from 15 residues. The germline V gene has CDR1 DFQATT and CDR2 SNEGSKA (reference sequence). The CDR3 loop reads CSARNTGTGNYEQYF. CDR3 DNA: TGCAGTGCTAGAAATACCGGGACTGGGAACTACGAGCAGTACTTC.

This clonotype was observed many times. This chain links TRBV27 with TRBJ2-1; the match to TRBD2 covers 9 bases. V dropped 5 bases and J dropped 9; count of bases not matched to a gene: 14. The CDR3 length is 16 residues. CDR1 and CDR2 from the germline V gene are MNHEY and SMNVEV (reference sequence). The CDR3: CASSLLSLAGQGEQFF. Written as DNA, the CDR3 is TGTGCCAGCAGTCTCCTCTCGCTAGCGGGGCAAGGTGAGCAGTTCTTC.

There are many counts of this clonotype. The rearrangement links TRBV28 to TRBJ2-5; perhaps TRBD1 as D (6 bases). With 4 bases removed from V and 4 bases from J, the gap between germline ends came to 19 bases. Germline V gene sequence: CDR1 MDHEN, CDR2 SYDVKM. The CDR3 contains 16 residues. CDR3 sequence: CASSSEQGSGLETQYF. For the CDR3, the DNA is TGTGCCAGCAGTTCCGAACAGGGATCAGGCTTAGAGACCCAGTACTTC.

This clonotype was seen ten or more times. The J gene is TRBJ2-5, the V gene TRBV6-5; TRBD1 aligns across 7 bases. Germline V gives CDR1 MNHEY, CDR2 SVGAGI. Trimming cost V 2 bases and J 1 base; bases outside gene matches: 4. The CDR3 is 15 amino acids. Written as DNA, the CDR3 is TGTGCCAGCAGTTACATCAGGGGGTCCCAAGAGACCCAGTACTTC. It is translated as CASSYIRGSQETQYF.

This clonotype was found a few times. The chain joins TRBV5-1 to TRBJ2-2; 7 positions agree with TRBD2. V trimming: 4 bases; J trimming: 0 bases; junction bases outside the gene matches: 9. The length of the CDR3 is 17 residues. The germline CDR1 and CDR2 sequences are SGHRS and YFSETQ. In DNA, the CDR3 is TGCGCCAGCAGCCCGGGCCGGGGACTACCGAACACCGGGGAGCTGTTTTTT. Protein sequence: CASSPGRGLPNTGELFF. Together with reference TRBV5-1 and TRBJ2-2, the CDR3 gives the full variable domain: KAGVTQTPRYLIKTRGQQVTLSCSPISGHRSVSWYQQTPGQGLQFLFEYFSETQRNKGNFPGRFSGRQFSNSRSEMNVSTLELGDSALYLCASSPGRGLPNTGELFFGEGSRLTVL.

This clonotype was detected ten times or more. J is TRBJ2-3 and V is TRBV9, with TRBD2 identical over 8 bases. Germline V gene lookup returns CDR1 SGDLS and CDR2 YYNGEE. The CDR3 is 16 amino acids. The V segment lost 2 bases and the J segment 2 bases; nucleotides outside the gene matches: 7. Here the CDR3 DNA reads TGTGCCAGCAGCGTGAGTAGCGGGGTTTCCACAGATACGCAGTATTTT. It codes for CASSVSSGVSTDTQYF.

This clonotype showed up many times. The J gene is TRBJ2-1, the V gene TRBV28; D not resolved. The V gene's germline CDR1 is MDHEN and CDR2 SYDVKM. Trimming stripped 5 bases from V and 7 bases from J, with 18 bases between. CDR3 size: 15 residues. DNA for the CDR3: TGTGCCAGCAGTCCGAGGATGGGTTTGGAGAATGAGCAGTTCTTC. The encoded protein is CASSPRMGLENEQFF.

This clonotype was counted many times. The V and J genes are TRBV11-1 and TRBJ2-7; no firm D call. The CDR3 spans 12 residues. The germline CDR1 and CDR2 sequences are SGHAT and FQDESV (reference sequence). V was shortened by 5 bases and J by 4 bases, with 9 bases between the two germline ends. In DNA form, the CDR3 reads TGTGCCAGCAGCGAGAGGCGATACGAGCAGTACTTC. Translation gives CASSERRYEQYF.

This clonotype came up many times. The rearrangement uses TRBV11-2 and TRBJ2-7, with D hard to call. V was pared by 5 bases and J by 3 bases, with 17 bases between. The CDR3 consists of 15 residues. The germline V gene has CDR1 SGHAT and CDR2 FQNNGV. CDR3 sequence: CASSLHDQSNYEQYF. The CDR3 nucleotides are TGTGCCAGCAGCCTACACGATCAATCTAACTACGAGCAGTACTTC. The full variable domain, with the rest looked up from reference TRBV11-2 and TRBJ2-7, is EAGVAQSPRYKIIEKRQSVAFWCNPISGHATLYWYQQILGQGPKLLIQFQNNGVVDDSQLPKDRFSAERLKGVDSTLKIQPAKLEDSAVYLCASSLHDQSNYEQYFGPGTRLTVT.

This clonotype has more than one count but fewer than ten. The chain employs TRBV20-1 and TRBJ2-1; 12 bases align to TRBD2. This CDR3 spans 12 amino acids. The V gene end was trimmed by 3 bases and the J gene end by 9 bases; junction bases not matched to a gene: 0. From germline, CDR1 is DFQATT and CDR2 SNEGSKA (reference sequence). The CDR3, as DNA: TGCAGTGCTAGGACTAGCGGGAGTGAGCAGTTCTTC. Translation: CSARTSGSEQFF.

This clonotype has at least ten counts. This chain connects TRBV27 to TRBJ2-5; tentatively, D is TRBD2 (6 bases). V lost 8 bases to trimming and J lost 5 bases, with 18 bases between them. This CDR3 is 14 amino acids long. CDR1 MNHEY and CDR2 SMNVEV come from the germline V gene (reference sequence). This chain's CDR3 is CASAPFTRGETQYF. The CDR3 coding sequence is TGTGCCAGCGCTCCGTTCACCCGGGGGGAGACCCAGTACTTC.

This clonotype occurred many times. The chain links TRBV6-5 to TRBJ1-6; no reliable D call. V gave up 4 bases and J gave up 2 bases, with 0 bases separating them. The CDR3 is 12 residues long. Per the germline V gene, CDR1 is MNHEY and CDR2 is SVGAGI. The DNA for the CDR3 is TGTGCCAGCAGTTCCTATAATTCACCCCTCCACTTT. Its translation is CASSSYNSPLHF.

CDR3 region: CASSLALRAVSNNEQFF. CDR3 nucleotide sequence: TGTGCCAGCAGTTTAGCACTGCGGGCAGTAAGCAACAATGAGCAGTTCTTC. This chain links TRBV12-3 or TRBV12-4 with TRBJ2-1; D might be TRBD2 (5 bases). The CDR3 loop spans 17 amino acids. Trimming shortened V by 0 bases and J by 5 bases, and 17 bases separated the two germline ends.

On this clonotype: A junction end diverges from the germline sequence, so it may reflect a read error. The genes are TRBV6-2 or TRBV6-3 and TRBJ1-2, with D perhaps matching TRBD1 (5 bases). Germline CDR1 MNHEY, CDR2 SVGEGT. The CDR3 has 14 amino acids. As DNA, the CDR3 is TGTGCCAGCAGTGACTCCCGGGACCTCTATGGCTACACCTTC. Translating gives CASSDSRDLYGYTF.

This clonotype was seen ten or more times. The V call is TRBV4-2, the J call TRBJ2-5, with D perhaps TRBD1 (5 bases). This CDR3 contains 15 residues. V lost 3 bases, J lost 1 base, and 12 bases lay in between. Germline lookup yields CDR1 LGHNA and CDR2 YNFKEQ. CDR3 amino acids: CASSQVQQGQETQYF. In DNA, the CDR3 is TGTGCCAGCAGCCAGGTGCAGCAGGGCCAAGAGACCCAGTACTTC.

This clonotype was seen repeatedly, ten times or more. V usage is TRBV12-3 or TRBV12-4 and J usage is TRBJ2-2, with D tentatively TRBD1 (5 bases). This CDR3 is built from 16 residues. Trimming took off 6 bases at V and 2 bases at J, with 16 bases between the two ends. As DNA, the CDR3 is TGTGCCAGCAGACCTCTGGGGCAGGAAAACACCGGGGAGCTGTTTTTT. Protein product: CASRPLGQENTGELFF.

In this sample, this clonotype turned up a few times. V gene TRBV29-1 combines with J gene TRBJ1-1; 9 nucleotides agree with TRBD1. CDR3 size: 14 residues. Germline V gene lookup returns CDR1 SQVTM and CDR2 ANQGSEA. With 5 bases clipped from V and 4 bases from J, the junction kept 8 bases outside the gene matches. In nucleotides, the CDR3 is TGCAGCGTTCGGGGACAGGGACAGAGCACTGAAGCTTTCTTT. It yields the protein CSVRGQGQSTEAFF. The complete variable domain, with remaining parts taken from reference TRBV29-1 and TRBJ1-1, reads SAVISQKPSRDICQRGTSLTIQCQVDSQVTMMFWYRQQPGQSLTLIATANQGSEATYESGFVIDKFPISRPNLTFSTLTVSNMSPEDSSIYLCSVRGQGQSTEAFFGQGTRLTVV.

This clonotype was seen ten or more times. This rearrangement joins TRBV10-3 to TRBJ2-1, with 8 bases fitting TRBD2. V lost 6 bases, J lost 5 bases, and 6 bases stayed unmatched. The CDR3 runs to 14 residues. From germline, CDR1 is ENHRY and CDR2 SYGVKD. The DNA of the CDR3 is TGTGCCATCAGCGGCGGGGGGAAGGACAATGAGCAGTTCTTC. Protein: CAISGGGKDNEQFF.

The chain couples TRBV6-5 to TRBJ1-4; 11 bases match TRBD1. The CDR3 runs 15 residues. V was clipped by 4 bases and J by 7 bases; unmatched bases: 5. Germline assignment: CDR1 MNHEY and CDR2 SVGAGI. The CDR3 here is CASSSPGQGGEKLFF. CDR3 sequence (DNA): TGTGCCAGCAGTTCTCCGGGACAGGGGGGTGAAAAACTGTTTTTT.

This clonotype was counted many times. The V and J genes are TRBV10-3 and TRBJ2-3; no clear D. Germline V gene sequence: CDR1 ENHRY, CDR2 SYGVKD. The CDR3 length is 11 residues. V gave up 3 bases and J gave up 2 bases, with 0 bases separating them. CDR3 residues: CAISDTDTQYF. DNA for the CDR3: TGTGCCATCAGTGACACAGATACGCAGTATTTT.